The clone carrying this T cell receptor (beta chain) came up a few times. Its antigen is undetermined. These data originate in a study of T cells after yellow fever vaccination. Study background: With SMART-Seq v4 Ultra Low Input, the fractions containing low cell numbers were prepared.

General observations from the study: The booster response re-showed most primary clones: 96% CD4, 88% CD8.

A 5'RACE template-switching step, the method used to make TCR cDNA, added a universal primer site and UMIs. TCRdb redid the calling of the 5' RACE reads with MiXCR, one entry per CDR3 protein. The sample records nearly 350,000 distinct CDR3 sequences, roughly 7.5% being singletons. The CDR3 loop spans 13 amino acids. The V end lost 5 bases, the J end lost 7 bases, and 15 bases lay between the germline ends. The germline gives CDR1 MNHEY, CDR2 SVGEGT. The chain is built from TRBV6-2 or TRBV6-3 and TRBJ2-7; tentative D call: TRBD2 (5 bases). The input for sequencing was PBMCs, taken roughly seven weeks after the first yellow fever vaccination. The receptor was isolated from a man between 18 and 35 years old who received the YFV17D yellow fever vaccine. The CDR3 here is CASSRGNVQEQYF. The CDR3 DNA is TGTGCCAGCAGTCGAGGGAACGTTCAAGAGCAGTACTTC.